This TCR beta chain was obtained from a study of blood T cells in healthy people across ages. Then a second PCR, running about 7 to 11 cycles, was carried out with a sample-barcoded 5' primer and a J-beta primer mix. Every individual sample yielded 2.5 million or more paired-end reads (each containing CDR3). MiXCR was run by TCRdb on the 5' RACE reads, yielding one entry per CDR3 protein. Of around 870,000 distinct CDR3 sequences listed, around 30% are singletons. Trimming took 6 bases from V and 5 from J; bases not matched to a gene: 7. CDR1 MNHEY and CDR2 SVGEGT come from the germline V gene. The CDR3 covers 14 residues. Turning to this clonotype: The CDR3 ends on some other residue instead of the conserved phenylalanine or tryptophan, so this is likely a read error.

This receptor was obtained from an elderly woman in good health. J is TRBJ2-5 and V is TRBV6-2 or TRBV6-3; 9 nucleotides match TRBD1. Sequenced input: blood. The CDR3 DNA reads TGTGCCAGCAGCTACAGGGGGCCAGGGGAGACCCAGTACGTC. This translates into CASSYRGPGETQYV.